The 13 T cell receptor beta chains given below trace back to one sample, sequenced in a study of cytomegalovirus exposure and HLA in healthy donors. In the PCR, 60 Vbeta and 13 Jbeta primers were used. This table comes from immunoSEQ multiplex PCR, and its TCRdb copy is limited to in-frame clones, with some not included. The data contain about 120,000 clones, less than 80% of them singletons. Specimen: PBMCs. These receptor sequences come from a woman in her forties in good health and CMV-seropositive.

The chain has TRBV5-4 and TRBJ2-1; 7 nucleotides line up with TRBD1. With V trimmed by 2 bases and J by 0 bases, 2 bases remained unmatched. This CDR3 spans 15 amino acids. Per germline, CDR1 SGHNT and CDR2 YYREEE (reference sequence). CDR3 amino acids: CASSFPGGSYNEQFF. The CDR3 nucleotides are TGTGCCAGCAGCTTTCCAGGGGGCTCCTACAATGAGCAGTTCTTC.

Details on this clone: A junction end diverges from the germline sequence, so it may reflect a read error. The genes are TRBV9 and TRBJ2-5, with 14 positions matching TRBD2. This CDR3 region has 18 residues. Per germline, CDR1 SGDLS and CDR2 YYNGEE. The CDR3 region has the DNA TGTGCCGGCAGCGTAGACGGGACTAGCGGGGGAAACCAAGAGACCCAGTACTTC. This codes for CAGSVDGTSGGNQETQYF.

The CDR3 DNA is TGTGCCAGCAGCTATACAGGGGGCGCAGGGACCCAGTACTTC. Amino acids: CASSYTGGAGTQYF. The rearrangement joins TRBV28 to TRBJ2-5; 9 bases match TRBD1. There are 14 residues in the CDR3. CDR1 MDHEN and CDR2 SYDVKM come from the germline V gene. The J segment lost 7 bases and the V segment lost 6 bases, leaving 9 bases of the junction unmatched. The full variable domain, its missing parts supplied by reference TRBV28 and TRBJ2-5, is DVKVTQSSRYLVKRTGEKVFLECVQDMDHENMFWYRQDPGLGLRLIYFSYDVKMKEKGDIPEGYSVSREKKERFSLILESASTNQTSMYLCASSYTGGAGTQYFGPGTRLLVL.

The chain uses TRBV25-1 and TRBJ1-2; 9 nucleotides line up with TRBD1. This CDR3 comprises 16 residues. Germline CDR1 MGHDK, CDR2 SYGVNS. V trimming: 0 bases; J trimming: 8 bases; junction bases outside the gene matches: 10. In DNA form, the CDR3 reads TGTGCCAGCAGTGAATACGGGACAGGGAGCGAGGGGGGCTACACCTTC. Translation: CASSEYGTGSEGGYTF.

The gene calls are TRBV30 and TRBJ1-1, with 10 positions matching TRBD1. V gave up 0 bases and J gave up 5 bases; unmatched junction bases: 3. CDR3 length equals 14 residues. CDR1 and CDR2 from the germline V gene are GTSNPN and SVGIG (reference sequence). CDR3 bases: TGTGCCTGGAGTGTAGGACAGGGGGTGACTGAAGCTTTCTTT. This encodes CAWSVGQGVTEAFF.

This chain joins TRBV5-1 and TRBJ2-7, with TRBD1 as a possible D gene (5 bases). The germline gives CDR1 SGHRS, CDR2 YFSETQ. Trimming pared 0 bases from V and 7 bases from J, leaving 17 bases between. CDR3 length: 15 amino acids. The CDR3 nucleotides read TGCGCCAGCAGCTTGGCCCAGGGCCTATGGGGAGAGCAGTACTTC. It is translated as CASSLAQGLWGEQYF. Looking up the rest from reference TRBV5-1 and TRBJ2-7 gives the full variable domain: KAGVTQTPRYLIKTRGQQVTLSCSPISGHRSVSWYQQTPGQGLQFLFEYFSETQRNKGNFPGRFSGRQFSNSRSEMNVSTLELGDSALYLCASSLAQGLWGEQYFGPGTRLTVT.

This clone appeared a few times. The chain has TRBV6-1 and TRBJ2-1; 13 bases line up with TRBD2. Trimming cost V 4 bases and J 4 bases; bases outside gene matches: 1. The CDR3 totals 15 residues. Germline loops: CDR1 MNHNS, CDR2 SASEGT. CDR3 residues: CASSGGLAGYNEQFF. The CDR3 DNA reads as TGTGCCAGCAGTGGGGGACTAGCGGGATACAATGAGCAGTTCTTC.

There are a few counts of this clone. The V gene is TRBV4-3, the J gene TRBJ1-5; the D gene is possibly TRBD1 (6 bases). The germline V and J ends were trimmed by 1 base and 5 bases, with 21 bases remaining between them. Looked up from germline, CDR1 is LGHNA and CDR2 is YSLEER. The CDR3 has 18 residues. CDR3: CASSQAAPGHDSDQPQHF. The DNA of the CDR3 is TGCGCCAGCAGCCAAGCGGCTCCGGGACACGATTCTGATCAGCCCCAGCATTTT.

The genes are TRBV5-1 and TRBJ1-1, with 9 bases that match TRBD1. The V gene end was trimmed by 4 bases and the J gene end by 0 bases; junction bases not matched to a gene: 4. This CDR3 has 15 residues. Germline V gene lookup returns CDR1 SGHRS and CDR2 YFSETQ. CDR3 DNA: TGCGCCAGCAGCGGGACAGGGCATCTGAACACTGAAGCTTTCTTT. It yields the protein CASSGTGHLNTEAFF.

The DNA of the CDR3 is TGCGCCAGCAGTCAATACAATAGCAATCAGCCCCAGCATTTT. Amino acids: CASSQYNSNQPQHF. The V gene is TRBV23-1, the J gene TRBJ1-5, with D unclear. TRBV23-1 is an ORF for which the function is uncertain. The V end lost 1 base, the J end lost 0 bases, and 4 bases lay between the germline ends. The CDR3 contains 14 residues.

The V gene is TRBV4-3, the J gene TRBJ1-1; D is undetermined. The CDR3 loop spans 18 amino acids. V gave up 0 bases and J gave up 5 bases, with 22 bases separating them. Germline CDR1 and CDR2: LGHNA and YSLEER. As DNA, the CDR3 is TGCGCCAGCAGCCAAGATCCGGGGAGATTGGGTGGAAGGACTGAAGCTTTCTTT. Its translation is CASSQDPGRLGGRTEAFF.

V gene TRBV4-3 combines with J gene TRBJ1-2; 9 bases are a match to TRBD1. CDR1 LGHNA and CDR2 YSLEER come from the germline V gene. The CDR3 loop spans 14 amino acids. V shed 5 bases, J shed 7 bases, and the junction held 8 bases outside the gene matches. The CDR3 bases are TGCGCCAGCAGCTTCGCCGGGACAGGGCTTGGCTACACCTTC. Protein: CASSFAGTGLGYTF.

This clone has more than one count but fewer than ten. J is TRBJ2-7 and V is TRBV9; D may be TRBD2 (5 bases). The CDR3 consists of 15 residues. V lost 0 bases, J lost 5 bases, and 15 bases lay in between. Germline CDR1 is SGDLS and CDR2 is YYNGEE. The CDR3 is CASSVEAGVTDEQYF. The CDR3 DNA reads TGTGCCAGCAGCGTAGAGGCGGGTGTAACTGACGAGCAGTACTTC.